This T cell receptor (beta chain) came from a study of shared clonotypes between healthy human individuals. Study in general: The plates for each donor numbered three CD4 naive, three CD4 memory, two CD8 naive and one CD8 memory.

Broader study findings: Sequencing depth was a factor that was expected to affect clonotype sharing among donors. Clonotypes which were not shared had lower generation probabilities than clonotypes that all four donors shared.

As to this clone: Its antigen is still unknown.

Sorted subsets were amplified in replicate PCRs using approximately 0.2 ug DNA, roughly 30,000 T cell genomes. The table came from immunoSEQ multiplex PCR; TCRdb's copy has only in-frame clones and leaves some out. The data show roughly 500,000 clones, 95% to 97% seen once. This CDR3 has 11 residues. V gave up 0 bases and J gave up 3 bases, with 2 bases separating them. The germline V gene has CDR1 DFQATT and CDR2 SNEGSKA (reference sequence). Sequencing used naive CD4+ T cells sorted from blood. Documented subset: CD45RA+ positively selected. V gene TRBV20-1 combines with J gene TRBJ1-1; D call uncertain. This TCR derives from a woman in her twenties or thirties in good health. The CDR3 DNA is TGCAGTGCTAGAGACGACACTGAAGCTTTCTTT. Protein product: CSARDDTEAFF.